The source of this T cell receptor beta chain is a study of naive and memory T cell subsets. Both TRBC1 and TRBC2 were covered by a beta constant-region primer of two equimolar oligonucleotides. Four rounds of PCR amplified the ligated cDNA using nested alpha and beta constant-region primers plus SP2. TCRdb called the UMI-ligation and nested PCR reads again in MiXCR, with one record for every CDR3 protein. The sample has approximately 150,000 distinct CDR3 sequences, approximately 24% seen once. A word on this clonotype: What it binds is not known.

The CDR3 contains 15 residues. The junction had 12 bases not matched to a gene; V was cut back by 6 bases and J by 5 bases. Study-wide points: From naive to CM, EM and EMRA, diversity decreased and Gini increased. TCR counts from RNA may reflect activation-linked expression changes. There was no ground truth to check naive and memory subset results. A few larger clonotypes appeared in naive repertoires, especially CD8, possibly memory cells re-expressing CD45RA.

Four subsets defined by CD45RA and CD27 were sorted after CD3, CD4, CD8 and live/dead staining. Input material: naive CD4+ T cells from blood. This receptor was taken from a human donor in good health. The genes are TRBV12-3 or TRBV12-4 and TRBJ2-5, with 7 bases fitting TRBD2. The CDR3 DNA follows: TGTGCCAGCAGGACCGGGACTACCCCAATTGAGACCCAGTACTTC. Its protein product is CASRTGTTPIETQYF.